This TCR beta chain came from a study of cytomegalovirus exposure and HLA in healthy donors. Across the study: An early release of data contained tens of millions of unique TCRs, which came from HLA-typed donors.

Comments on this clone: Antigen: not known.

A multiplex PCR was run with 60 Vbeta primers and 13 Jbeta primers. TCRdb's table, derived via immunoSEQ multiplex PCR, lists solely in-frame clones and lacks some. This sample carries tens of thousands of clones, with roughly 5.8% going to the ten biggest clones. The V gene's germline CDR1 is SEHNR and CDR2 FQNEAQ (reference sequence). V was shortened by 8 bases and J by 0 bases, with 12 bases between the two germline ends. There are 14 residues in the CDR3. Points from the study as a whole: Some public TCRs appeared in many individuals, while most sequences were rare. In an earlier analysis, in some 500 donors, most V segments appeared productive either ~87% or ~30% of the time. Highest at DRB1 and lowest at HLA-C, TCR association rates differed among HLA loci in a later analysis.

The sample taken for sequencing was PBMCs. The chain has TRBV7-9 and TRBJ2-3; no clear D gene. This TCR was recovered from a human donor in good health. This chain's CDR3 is CASAEPTSTDTQYF. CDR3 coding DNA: TGTGCCAGCGCCGAGCCGACTAGCACAGATACGCAGTATTTT.